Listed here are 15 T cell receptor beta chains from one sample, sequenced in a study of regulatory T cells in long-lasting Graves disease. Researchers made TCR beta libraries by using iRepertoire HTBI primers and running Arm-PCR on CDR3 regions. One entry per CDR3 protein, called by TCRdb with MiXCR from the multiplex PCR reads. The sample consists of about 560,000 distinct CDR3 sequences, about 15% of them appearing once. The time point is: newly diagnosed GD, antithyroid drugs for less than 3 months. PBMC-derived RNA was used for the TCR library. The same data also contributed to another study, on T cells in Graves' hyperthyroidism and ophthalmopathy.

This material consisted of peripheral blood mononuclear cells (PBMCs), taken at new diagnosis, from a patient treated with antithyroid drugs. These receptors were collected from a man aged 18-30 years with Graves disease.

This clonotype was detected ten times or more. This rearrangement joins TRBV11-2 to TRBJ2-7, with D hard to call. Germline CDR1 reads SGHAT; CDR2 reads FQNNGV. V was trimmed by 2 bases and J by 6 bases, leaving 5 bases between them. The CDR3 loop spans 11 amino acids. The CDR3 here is CASSLLAEQYF. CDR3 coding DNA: TGTGCCAGCAGCTTACTTGCCGAGCAGTACTTC.

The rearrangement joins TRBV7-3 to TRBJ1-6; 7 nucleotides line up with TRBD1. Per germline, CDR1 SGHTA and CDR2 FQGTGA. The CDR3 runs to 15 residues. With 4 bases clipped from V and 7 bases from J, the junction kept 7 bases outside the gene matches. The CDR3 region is CASSSAGTENSPLHF. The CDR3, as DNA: TGTGCCAGCAGCTCCGCCGGGACAGAGAATTCACCCCTCCACTTT.

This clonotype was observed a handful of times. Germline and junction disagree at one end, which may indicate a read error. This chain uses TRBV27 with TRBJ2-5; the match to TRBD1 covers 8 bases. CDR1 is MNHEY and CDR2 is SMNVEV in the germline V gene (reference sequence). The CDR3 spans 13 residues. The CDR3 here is CAGSYRGSETQYF. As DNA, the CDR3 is TGTGCCGGCAGTTACAGGGGGAGCGAGACCCAGTACTTC.

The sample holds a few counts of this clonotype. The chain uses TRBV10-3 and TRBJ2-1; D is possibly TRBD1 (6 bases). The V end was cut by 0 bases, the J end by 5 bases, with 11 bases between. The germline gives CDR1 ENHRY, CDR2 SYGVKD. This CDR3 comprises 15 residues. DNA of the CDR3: TGTGCCATCAGTGAGTCGGGACAAACTAACAATGAGCAGTTCTTC. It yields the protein CAISESGQTNNEQFF.

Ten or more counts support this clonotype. The CDR3 sequence: CASSLRTSNYNEQFF. The DNA of the CDR3 is TGTGCCAGCAGCTTAAGGACTAGCAACTACAATGAGCAGTTCTTC. This chain connects TRBV7-9 to TRBJ2-1, with 8 bases aligning to TRBD2. V dropped 2 bases and J dropped 3; count of bases not matched to a gene: 3. The CDR3 length is 15 residues. Germline CDR1 is SEHNR and CDR2 is FQNEAQ (reference sequence).

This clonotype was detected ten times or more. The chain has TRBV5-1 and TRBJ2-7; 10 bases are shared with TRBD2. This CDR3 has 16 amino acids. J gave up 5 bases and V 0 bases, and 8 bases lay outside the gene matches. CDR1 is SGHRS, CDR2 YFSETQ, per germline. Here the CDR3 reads CASSLALAGVSDEQYF. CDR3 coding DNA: TGCGCCAGCAGCTTGGCGCTAGCGGGAGTTTCGGACGAGCAGTACTTC.

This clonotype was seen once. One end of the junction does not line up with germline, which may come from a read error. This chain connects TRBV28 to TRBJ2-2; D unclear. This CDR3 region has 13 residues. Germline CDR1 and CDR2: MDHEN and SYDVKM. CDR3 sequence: CASSSPNIGELFF. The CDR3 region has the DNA TGTGCCAGCAGTTCGCCGAACATCGGGGAGCTGTTTTTT.

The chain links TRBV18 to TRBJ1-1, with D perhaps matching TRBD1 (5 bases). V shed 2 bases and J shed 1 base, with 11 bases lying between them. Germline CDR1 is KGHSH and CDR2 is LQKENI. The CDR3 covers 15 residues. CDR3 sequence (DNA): TGTGCCAGCTCACCAGAGAACAGGAGGAACACTGAAGCTTTCTTT. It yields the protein CASSPENRRNTEAFF.

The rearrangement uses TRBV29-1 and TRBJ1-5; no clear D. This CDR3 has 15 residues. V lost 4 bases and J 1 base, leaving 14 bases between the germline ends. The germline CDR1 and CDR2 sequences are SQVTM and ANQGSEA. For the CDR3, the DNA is TGCAGCGTTGGTCTCGGCGGGGAGAGCAATCAGCCCCAGCATTTT. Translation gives CSVGLGGESNQPQHF.

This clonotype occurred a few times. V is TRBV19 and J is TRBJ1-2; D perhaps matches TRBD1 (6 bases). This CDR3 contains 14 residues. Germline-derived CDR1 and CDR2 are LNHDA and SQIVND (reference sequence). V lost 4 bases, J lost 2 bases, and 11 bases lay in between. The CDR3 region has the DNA TGTGCCAGTAGTACTGAGGGACAAAACTATGGCTACACCTTC. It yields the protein CASSTEGQNYGYTF.

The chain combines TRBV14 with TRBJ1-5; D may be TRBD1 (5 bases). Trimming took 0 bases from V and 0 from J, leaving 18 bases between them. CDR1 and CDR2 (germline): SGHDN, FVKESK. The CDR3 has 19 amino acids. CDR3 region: CASSQDGARAGYSNQPQHF. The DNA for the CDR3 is TGTGCCAGCAGCCAAGACGGGGCTAGGGCAGGCTATAGCAATCAGCCCCAGCATTTT.

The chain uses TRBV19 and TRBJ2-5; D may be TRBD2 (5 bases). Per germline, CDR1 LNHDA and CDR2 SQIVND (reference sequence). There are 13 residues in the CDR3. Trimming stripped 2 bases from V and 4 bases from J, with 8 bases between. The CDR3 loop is CASSITGIETQYF. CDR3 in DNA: TGTGCCAGTAGTATAACCGGGATAGAGACCCAGTACTTC.

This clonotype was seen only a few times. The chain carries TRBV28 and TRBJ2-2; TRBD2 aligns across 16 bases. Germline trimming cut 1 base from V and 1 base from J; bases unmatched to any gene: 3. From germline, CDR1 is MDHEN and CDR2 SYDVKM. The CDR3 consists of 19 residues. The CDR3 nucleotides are TGTGCCAGCAGTTTATTGGGACTAGCGGGAGGGAGGAACACCGGGGAGCTGTTTTTT. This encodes CASSLLGLAGGRNTGELFF.

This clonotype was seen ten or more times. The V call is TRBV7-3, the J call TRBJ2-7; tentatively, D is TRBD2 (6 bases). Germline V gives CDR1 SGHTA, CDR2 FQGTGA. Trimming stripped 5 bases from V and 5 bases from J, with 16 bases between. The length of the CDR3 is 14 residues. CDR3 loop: CASSPGTSGDEQYF. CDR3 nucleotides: TGTGCCAGCAGCCCCGGGACTTCAGGTGACGAGCAGTACTTC.

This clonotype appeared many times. CDR3 bases: TGTGCCGGGGGTATTATTAGGGAAGATACGCAGTATTTT. Translation gives CAGGIIREDTQYF. The chain recombines TRBV2 with TRBJ2-3; D is possibly TRBD1 or TRBD2 (5 bases each). Trimming shortened V by 11 bases and J by 5 bases, and 17 bases separated the two germline ends. CDR1 is SNHLY and CDR2 is FYNNEI in the germline V gene. The CDR3 consists of 13 residues.